The 15 T cell receptor beta chains presented below share a single source sample, sequenced in a study of blood T cell repertoires in COVID-19. The method was immunoSEQ multiplex PCR; TCRdb's version includes in-frame clones alone and lacks a portion of them. The table includes about 370,000 clones, over 75% detected once. The sample was peripheral blood. The receptor set was obtained from a woman aged 25-40 years with COVID-19, enrolled during active disease.

This sequence joins TRBV7-8 and TRBJ2-6; 10 bases fit TRBD1. Germline CDR1 reads SGHVS; CDR2 reads FQNEAQ. There are 14 residues in the CDR3. The CDR3 sequence: CATGGPFGANVLTF. The CDR3 DNA reads as TGTGCGACAGGGGGCCCTTTTGGGGCCAACGTCCTGACTTTC.

This clone has only a few counts. The chain is built from TRBV10-1 and TRBJ1-1, with 10 bases matching TRBD1. V dropped 4 bases and J dropped 1; count of bases not matched to a gene: 3. The CDR3 extends over 15 amino acids. Germline V lookup: CDR1 WNHNN, CDR2 SYGVQD (reference sequence). The DNA of the CDR3 is TGCGCCAGCAGTGGGGACAGGGGATCGAACACTGAAGCTTTCTTT. Encoded protein: CASSGDRGSNTEAFF.

The chain uses TRBV25-1 and TRBJ1-4; D might be TRBD1 (5 bases). V dropped 1 base and J dropped 7 bases, with 10 bases sitting between them. This CDR3 has 14 residues. Germline V gives CDR1 MGHDK, CDR2 SYGVNS. The CDR3 is CASSEWGPGEKLFF. In nucleotides, the CDR3 is TGTGCCAGCAGTGAATGGGGCCCCGGTGAAAAACTGTTTTTT.

This chain joins TRBV3-1 (or the pseudogene TRBV3-2) and TRBJ2-1; 7 bases are a match to TRBD2. This CDR3 has 15 amino acids. In germline, CDR1 is LGHDT, CDR2 YNNKEL (reference sequence). V lost 2 bases to trimming and J lost 0 bases; unmatched junction nucleotides: 1. The CDR3 here is CASSQKRDSYNEQFF. CDR3 in DNA: TGTGCCAGCAGCCAAAAGCGGGACTCCTACAATGAGCAGTTCTTC.

The J gene is TRBJ2-1, the V gene TRBV7-9; 14 bases are shared with TRBD2. Germline V lookup: CDR1 SEHNR, CDR2 FQNEAQ (reference sequence). The V and J ends lost 4 bases and 4 bases, in that order; junction bases with no gene match: 12. The CDR3 is 19 amino acids. The CDR3 DNA reads as TGTGCCAGCAGCTCTCCCGGGACTAGCGGGAGCGTAGTATACAATGAGCAGTTCTTC. The encoded protein is CASSSPGTSGSVVYNEQFF.

The chain's CDR3 is CAKTIQNQPQHF. The CDR3 nucleotides are TGTGCCAAAACGATACAGAATCAGCCCCAGCATTTT. The chain uses TRBV21-1 and TRBJ1-5; whether TRBD1, the table's D call, matches the DNA was not checked. TRBV21-1 is a listed pseudogene. The CDR3 runs 12 residues.

The rearrangement links TRBV28 to TRBJ1-6, with D possibly TRBD1 on 5 matching bases. V lost 2 bases, J lost 5 bases, and 10 bases lay in between. From germline, CDR1 is MDHEN and CDR2 SYDVKM. The CDR3 has 15 amino acids. This CDR3 is CASSLIGGDNSPLHF. CDR3 coding DNA: TGTGCCAGCAGTTTAATCGGGGGTGATAATTCACCCCTCCACTTT.

Only one count was recorded for this clone. The gene calls are TRBV27 and TRBJ2-7; D remains ambiguous. Trimming took off 0 bases at V and 0 bases at J, with 9 bases between the two ends. Germline V gives CDR1 MNHEY, CDR2 SMNVEV (reference sequence). This CDR3 contains 15 residues. The CDR3 nucleotides are TGTGCCAGCAGTTTATCGTACTCGAACTCCTACGAGCAGTACTTC. Encoded protein: CASSLSYSNSYEQYF.

The CDR3 DNA reads as TGTGCCACCCTAACCAGCGGGAGGGGCACCGGGGAGCTGTTTTTT. It translates to CATLTSGRGTGELFF. The chain carries TRBV28 and TRBJ2-2; 10 bases are a match to TRBD2. The J segment lost 4 bases and the V segment lost 10 bases, leaving 9 bases of the junction unmatched. Germline-derived CDR1 and CDR2 are MDHEN and SYDVKM. The CDR3 runs 15 residues.

The chain carries TRBV27 and TRBJ1-2, with 11 nucleotides matching TRBD1. There are 14 residues in the CDR3. Germline assignment: CDR1 MNHEY and CDR2 SMNVEV (reference sequence). J lost 8 bases, V lost 2 bases, and 4 bases had no gene match. Written as DNA, the CDR3 is TGTGCCAGCAGTTTAAGGGACAGGGGGGGAGGCTACACCTTC. Encoded protein: CASSLRDRGGGYTF.

This clone appeared a single time. The chain couples TRBV2 to TRBJ2-3; 13 bases match TRBD2. Germline values: CDR1 SNHLY, CDR2 FYNNEI. The CDR3 length is 15 residues. V shed 6 bases and J 6 bases; nucleotides not matched to a gene: 6. Written as DNA, the CDR3 is TGTGCCAGCAGGGCAGGGACTAGCGGGAAGGATACGCAGTATTTT. It specifies CASRAGTSGKDTQYF.

This clone has only one observation. The genes are TRBV7-3 and TRBJ2-2, with 13 positions matching TRBD2. V lost 2 bases to trimming and J lost 0 bases; unmatched junction nucleotides: 3. This CDR3 contains 18 residues. Germline CDR1 is SGHTA and CDR2 is FQGTGA. The CDR3 spells CASSLYGLAGANTGELFF. The CDR3 bases are TGTGCCAGCAGCTTATATGGACTAGCGGGAGCGAACACCGGGGAGCTGTTTTTT.

The rearrangement joins TRBV5-6 to TRBJ1-1; 8 bases are a match to TRBD1. The CDR3 spans 15 residues. Germline values: CDR1 SGHDT, CDR2 YYEEEE. Germline trimming cut 2 bases from V and 0 bases from J; bases unmatched to any gene: 3. Here the CDR3 reads CASSFGQGMNTEAFF. In DNA, the CDR3 is TGTGCCAGCAGCTTCGGACAGGGAATGAACACTGAAGCTTTCTTT.

As DNA, the CDR3 is TGTGCCACCCAGGGGGGCGGGGTGAACACTGAAGCTTTCTTT. It is translated as CATQGGGVNTEAFF. The chain combines TRBV19 with TRBJ1-1; TRBD1 aligns across 7 bases. This CDR3 comprises 14 residues. Trimming cost V 10 bases and J 0 bases; bases outside gene matches: 8. CDR1 is LNHDA and CDR2 is SQIVND in the germline V gene (reference sequence).

V and J are TRBV4-1 and TRBJ2-7; tentatively, D is TRBD1 (5 bases). The CDR3 spans 15 residues. Per germline, CDR1 MGHRA and CDR2 YSYEKL. Trimming pared 0 bases from V and 3 bases from J, leaving 12 bases between. The CDR3 DNA is TGCGCCAGCAGCCAAGATGCGCCAGGGTTCTACGAGCAGTACTTC. Translation gives CASSQDAPGFYEQYF.